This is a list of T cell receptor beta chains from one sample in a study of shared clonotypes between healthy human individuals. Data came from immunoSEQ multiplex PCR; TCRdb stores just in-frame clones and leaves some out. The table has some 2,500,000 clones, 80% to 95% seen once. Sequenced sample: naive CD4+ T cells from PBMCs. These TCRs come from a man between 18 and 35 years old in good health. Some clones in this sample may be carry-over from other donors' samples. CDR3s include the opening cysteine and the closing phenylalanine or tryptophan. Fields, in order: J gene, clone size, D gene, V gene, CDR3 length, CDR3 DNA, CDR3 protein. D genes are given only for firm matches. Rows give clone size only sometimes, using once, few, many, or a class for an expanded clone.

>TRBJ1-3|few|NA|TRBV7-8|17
TGTGCCAGCAGCCGAGTCTCCGGGATCCCTCTTCGTAACACCATATATTTT
CASSRVSGIPLRNTIYF
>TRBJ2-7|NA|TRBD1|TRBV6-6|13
TGTGCCAGCATCGGGGCTGGCAGGGGGCCGCAGTACTTC
CASIGAGRGPQYF
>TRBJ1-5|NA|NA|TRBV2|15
TGTGCCAGCAGGACGACACTGAATAGCAATCAGCCCCAGCATTTT
CASRTTLNSNQPQHF
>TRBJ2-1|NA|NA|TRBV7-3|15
TGTGCCAGCAGCCTTGGGGCTAGCGCGTACAATGAGCAGTTCTTC
CASSLGASAYNEQFF
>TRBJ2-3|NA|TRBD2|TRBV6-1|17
TGTGCCAGCAGTGAACCCACGGGACGGGAGGTTACAGATACGCAGTATTTT
CASSEPTGREVTDTQYF
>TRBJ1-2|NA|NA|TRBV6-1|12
TGTGCCAGCAGTGTAAGAGCAGAAGGCTACACCTTC
CASSVRAEGYTF
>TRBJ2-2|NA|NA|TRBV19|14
TGTGCCAGTAGCATGACCAAGCGGCCCGGGGAGCTGTTTTTT
CASSMTKRPGELFF
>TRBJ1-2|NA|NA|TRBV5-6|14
TGTGCCAGCAGTTCCGGACAGAACTTATATGGCTACACCTTC
CASSSGQNLYGYTF
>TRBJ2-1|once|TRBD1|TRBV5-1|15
TGCGCCAGCAGCTTGAGTACAGGGGTCTACAATGAGCAGTTCTTC
CASSLSTGVYNEQFF
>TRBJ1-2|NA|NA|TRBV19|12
TGTGCCAGTAGTATGGCAAACTATGGCTACACCTTC
CASSMANYGYTF
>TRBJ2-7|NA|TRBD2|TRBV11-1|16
TGTGCCAGCAGCCCTATAGGGACTAGCGATTACTACGAGCAGTACTTC
CASSPIGTSDYYEQYF
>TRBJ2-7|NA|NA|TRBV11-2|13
TGTGCCAGCAGCTTATTGGCCTCATCAGGGCAGTACTTC
CASSLLASSGQYF
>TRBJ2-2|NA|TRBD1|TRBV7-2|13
TGTGCCAGCAGCTTGGACAGGACCGGGGAGCTGTTTTTT
CASSLDRTGELFF
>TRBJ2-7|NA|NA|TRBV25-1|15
TGTGCCAGCAGTGCCATCGGACAGAGCACCTACGAGCAGTACTTC
CASSAIGQSTYEQYF
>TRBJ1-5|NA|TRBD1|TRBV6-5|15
TGTGCCAGCACCATTCCCGAGGGGGCCTGTCAGCCCCAGCATTTT
CASTIPEGACQPQHF
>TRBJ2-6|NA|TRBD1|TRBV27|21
TGTGCCAGCAGTTTGGCCATCCCGGGACAGGTTGTCCGATCTGGGGCCAACGTCCTGACTTTC
CASSLAIPGQVVRSGANVLTF
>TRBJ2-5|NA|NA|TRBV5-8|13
TGTGCCAGCAGCTTGTACAGGGCAGAGACCCAGTACTTC
CASSLYRAETQYF
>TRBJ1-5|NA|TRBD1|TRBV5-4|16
TGTGCCAGCAGCGCCGGGACAGGGGACACTTATCAGCCCCAGCATTTT
CASSAGTGDTYQPQHF
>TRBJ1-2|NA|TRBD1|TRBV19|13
TGTGCCAGTAGTATCTCCAGGGGGCTTGGCTACACCTTC
CASSISRGLGYTF
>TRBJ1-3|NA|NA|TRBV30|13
TGTGCCTGGAGTGTAAGGGAGCGAAACACCATATATTTT
CAWSVRERNTIYF
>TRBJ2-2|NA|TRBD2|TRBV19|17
TGTGCCAGTAGTACCCCCGGGGTAGCGGGAGGCACCGGGGAGCTGTTTTTT
CASSTPGVAGGTGELFF
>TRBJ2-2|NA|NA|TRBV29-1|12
TGCAGCGTTGATGGTTCCACCGGGGAGCTGTTTTTT
CSVDGSTGELFF
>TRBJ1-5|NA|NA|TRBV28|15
TGTGCCAGCAGGTACCGGGGTTATAGCAATCAGCCCCAGCATTTT
CASRYRGYSNQPQHF
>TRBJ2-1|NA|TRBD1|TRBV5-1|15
TGCGCCAGCAGCCCCGGGACAGGGTCCTACAATGAGCAGTTCTTC
CASSPGTGSYNEQFF
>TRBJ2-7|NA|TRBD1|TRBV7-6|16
TGTGCCAGCAGCTCGCGTACGGGACAGGACTCCTACGAGCAGTACTTC
CASSSRTGQDSYEQYF
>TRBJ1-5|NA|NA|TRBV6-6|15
TGTGCCAGCAGCCGATCAGGTGGAGACAATCAGCCCCAGCATTTT
CASSRSGGDNQPQHF
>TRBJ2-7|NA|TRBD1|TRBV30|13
TGTGCCGGCAGACAGGGGGGTCCCTACGAGCAGTACTTC
CAGRQGGPYEQYF
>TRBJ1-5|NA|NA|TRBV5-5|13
TGTGCCAGCAGCTTGTACGGCAATCAGCCCCAGCATTTT
CASSLYGNQPQHF
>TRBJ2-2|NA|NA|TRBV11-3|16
TGTGCCAGCAGCTTACAGGGTTATTGGGGCACCGGGGAGCTGTTTTTT
CASSLQGYWGTGELFF
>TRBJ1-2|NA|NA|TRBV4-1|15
TGCGCCAGCAGCCCGAGCGGGACCCTAAGGTATGGCTACACCTTC
CASSPSGTLRYGYTF
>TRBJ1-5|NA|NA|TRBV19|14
TGTGCCAGTAGTATGCAGGGTGGCAATCAGCCCCAGCATTTT
CASSMQGGNQPQHF
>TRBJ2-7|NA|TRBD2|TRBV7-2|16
TGTGCCAGCAGCTTAGGTGGCAGCGGGACCCCCTACGAGCAGTACTTC
CASSLGGSGTPYEQYF
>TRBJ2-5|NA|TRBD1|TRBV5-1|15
TGCGCCAGCAGCCTGGGACAGGCGATACAAGAGACCCAGTACTTC
CASSLGQAIQETQYF
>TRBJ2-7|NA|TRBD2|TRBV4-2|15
TGTGCCAGCAGCCAACCTGGGGGGGAGTCCTACGAGCAGTACTTC
CASSQPGGESYEQYF
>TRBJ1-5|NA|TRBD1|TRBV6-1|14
TGTGCCAGCAGGAAAGACAGGGGGCCCCTTAATCAGCATTTT
CASRKDRGPLNQHF
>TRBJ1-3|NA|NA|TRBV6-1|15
TGTGCCAGCAGACGCCGGGACGGCTATGGAAACACCATATATTTT
CASRRRDGYGNTIYF
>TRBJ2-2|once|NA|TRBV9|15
TGTGCCAGCAGCGTTCCAGCCACGAACACCGGGGAGCTGTTTTTT
CASSVPATNTGELFF
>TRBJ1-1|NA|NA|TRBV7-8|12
TGTGCCAGCAGCTACCTACAGGGTGAAGCTTTCTTT
CASSYLQGEAFF
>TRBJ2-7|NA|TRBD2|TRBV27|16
TGTGCCAGCAGCACCCCTGGACTAGCGGGAGGCTACGAGCAGTACTTC
CASSTPGLAGGYEQYF
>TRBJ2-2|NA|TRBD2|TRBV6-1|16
TGTGCCAGCAGTGAAAGGGGCGGGAGGAACACCGGGGAGCTGTTTTTT
CASSERGGRNTGELFF
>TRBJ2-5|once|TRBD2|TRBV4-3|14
TGCGCCAGCAGCCCAGCGGGAGGTCAAGAGACCCAGTACTTC
CASSPAGGQETQYF
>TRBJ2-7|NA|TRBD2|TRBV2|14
TGTGCCAGCAGAGCCGGACTAGAGCGGTACGAGCAGTACTTC
CASRAGLERYEQYF
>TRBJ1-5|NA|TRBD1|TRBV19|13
TGTGCCAGTAGTATGGACAGGGCTCAGCCCCAGCATTTT
CASSMDRAQPQHF
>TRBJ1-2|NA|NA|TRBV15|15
TGTGCCACCAGCAGAGATCCCGGCAGGAACTATGGCTACACCTTC
CATSRDPGRNYGYTF
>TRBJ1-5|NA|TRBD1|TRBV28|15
TGTGCCAGCGGGACCGGCGGGACAGGGGATCAGCCCCAGCATTTT
CASGTGGTGDQPQHF